Listed below are T cell receptor beta chains from one sample, sequenced in a study of blood T cell repertoires in COVID-19. The repertoire was sequenced with immunoSEQ multiplex PCR; TCRdb's copy has only in-frame clones and lacks some. The sample consists of about 220,000 clones, 70% to 85% of them appearing once. The specimen sequenced was peripheral blood. The receptors were gathered from a man aged 35-49 years who had recovered from COVID-19. The CDR3 runs from the conserved cysteine through the conserved F or W. Each record gives: J gene, V gene, clone size, CDR3 protein. Clone size is shown for a subset of rows, as once, few, many or a class of expanded clone.

J gene: TRBJ2-7
V gene: TRBV15
clone size: NA
CDR3 protein: CATSGFQGYEQYF

J gene: TRBJ1-6
V gene: TRBV2
clone size: NA
CDR3 protein: CASKIGQLYSPLHF

J gene: TRBJ2-2
V gene: TRBV7-9
clone size: once
CDR3 protein: CASSLGSTGELFF

J gene: TRBJ2-2
V gene: TRBV6-4
clone size: NA
CDR3 protein: CASSDSVAGGGTGELFF

J gene: TRBJ2-7
V gene: TRBV11-2
clone size: few
CDR3 protein: CASSLGTGTGLQYF

J gene: TRBJ2-5
V gene: TRBV18
clone size: NA
CDR3 protein: CASSSGLASETQYF

J gene: TRBJ2-3
V gene: TRBV29-1
clone size: NA
CDR3 protein: CSAPADSGYGDTQYF

J gene: TRBJ1-5
V gene: TRBV14
clone size: NA
CDR3 protein: CASSQVGVGPQHF

J gene: TRBJ2-7
V gene: TRBV6-5
clone size: NA
CDR3 protein: CASSYETGPREQYF

J gene: TRBJ2-7
V gene: TRBV6-5
clone size: NA
CDR3 protein: CASSLFSGAYEQYF

J gene: TRBJ2-7
V gene: TRBV7-8
clone size: NA
CDR3 protein: CASSLEDREGYEQYF

J gene: TRBJ1-2
V gene: TRBV3-1/TRBV3-2
clone size: NA
CDR3 protein: CASSLFRDRGLDGYTF

J gene: TRBJ1-3
V gene: TRBV7-8
clone size: NA
CDR3 protein: CASSRGSSGNTIYF

J gene: TRBJ1-4
V gene: TRBV7-6
clone size: NA
CDR3 protein: CASSVTGGLNEKLFF

J gene: TRBJ2-7
V gene: TRBV12-3/TRBV12-4
clone size: NA
CDR3 protein: CASRSAYFDEQYF

J gene: TRBJ1-2
V gene: TRBV15
clone size: few
CDR3 protein: CATSPGGENYGYTF

J gene: TRBJ1-1
V gene: TRBV19
clone size: NA
CDR3 protein: CASTGGVNTEAFF

J gene: TRBJ2-7
V gene: TRBV25-1
clone size: NA
CDR3 protein: CASSGTSGGGPYEQYF

J gene: TRBJ1-1
V gene: TRBV5-1
clone size: NA
CDR3 protein: CASSLGANTEAFF

J gene: TRBJ1-2
V gene: TRBV2
clone size: NA
CDR3 protein: CASKPGQGANYGYTF

J gene: TRBJ1-6
V gene: TRBV3-1/TRBV3-2
clone size: NA
CDR3 protein: CASSHYRQGGNSPLHF